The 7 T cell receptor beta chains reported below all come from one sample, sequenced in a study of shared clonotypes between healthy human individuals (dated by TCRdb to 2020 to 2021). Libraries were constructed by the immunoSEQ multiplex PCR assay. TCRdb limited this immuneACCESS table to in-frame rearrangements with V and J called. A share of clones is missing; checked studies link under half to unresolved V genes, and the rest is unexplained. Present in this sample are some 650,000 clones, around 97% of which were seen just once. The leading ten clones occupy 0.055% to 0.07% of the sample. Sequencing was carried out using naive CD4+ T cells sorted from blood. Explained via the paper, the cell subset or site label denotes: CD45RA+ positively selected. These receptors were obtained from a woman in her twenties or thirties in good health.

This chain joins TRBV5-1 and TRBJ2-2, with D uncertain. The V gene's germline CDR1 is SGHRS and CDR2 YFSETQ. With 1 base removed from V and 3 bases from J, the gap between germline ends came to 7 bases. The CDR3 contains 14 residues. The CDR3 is CASSLWQYTGELFF. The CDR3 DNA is TGCGCCAGCAGCTTGTGGCAGTACACCGGGGAGCTGTTTTTT.

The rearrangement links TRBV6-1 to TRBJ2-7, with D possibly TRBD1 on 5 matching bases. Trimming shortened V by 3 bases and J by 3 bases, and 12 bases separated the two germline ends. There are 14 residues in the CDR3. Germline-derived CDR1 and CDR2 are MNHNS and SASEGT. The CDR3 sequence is CASSDAYRSYEQYF. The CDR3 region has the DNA TGTGCCAGCAGTGACGCGTACAGGAGCTACGAGCAGTACTTC.

CDR3 nucleotides: TGCGCCAGCACGGGAGATTTAGCGGCGAACACCGGGGAGCTGTTTTTT. This encodes CASTGDLAANTGELFF. The chain is built from TRBV5-1 and TRBJ2-2; maybe TRBD2 (6 bases). V was pared by 6 bases and J by 0 bases, with 15 bases between. CDR1 is SGHRS and CDR2 is YFSETQ in the germline V gene. The CDR3 totals 16 residues. Combining the CDR3 with reference TRBV5-1 and TRBJ2-2 gives the whole variable domain KAGVTQTPRYLIKTRGQQVTLSCSPISGHRSVSWYQQTPGQGLQFLFEYFSETQRNKGNFPGRFSGRQFSNSRSEMNVSTLELGDSALYLCASTGDLAANTGELFFGEGSRLTVL.

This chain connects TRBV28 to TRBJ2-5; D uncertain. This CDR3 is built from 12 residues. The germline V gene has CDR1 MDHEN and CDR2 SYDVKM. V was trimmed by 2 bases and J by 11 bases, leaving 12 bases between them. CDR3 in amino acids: CASSLRTYGQYF. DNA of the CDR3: TGTGCCAGCAGTTTACGGACCTACGGGCAGTACTTC.

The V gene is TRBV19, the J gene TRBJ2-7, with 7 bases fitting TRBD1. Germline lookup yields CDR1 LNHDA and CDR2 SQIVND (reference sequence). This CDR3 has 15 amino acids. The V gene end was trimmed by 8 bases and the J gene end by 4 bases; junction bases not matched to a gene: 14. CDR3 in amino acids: CASSRGTADTYEQYF. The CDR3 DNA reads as TGTGCCAGTTCAAGGGGGACAGCGGACACATACGAGCAGTACTTC.

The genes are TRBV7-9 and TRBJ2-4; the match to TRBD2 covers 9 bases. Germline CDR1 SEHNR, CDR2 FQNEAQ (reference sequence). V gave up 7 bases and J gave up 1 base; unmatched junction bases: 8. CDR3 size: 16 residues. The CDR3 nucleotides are TGTGCCAGCACCTCGCGGGAGGGCCCGGCCAAAAACATTCAGTACTTC. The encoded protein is CASTSREGPAKNIQYF.

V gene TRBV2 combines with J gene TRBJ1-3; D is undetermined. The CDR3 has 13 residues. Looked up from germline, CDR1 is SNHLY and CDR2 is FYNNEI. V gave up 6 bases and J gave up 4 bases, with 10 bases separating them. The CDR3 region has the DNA TGTGCCAGCAGCGAGGGTAACGGAAACACCATATATTTT. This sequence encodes CASSEGNGNTIYF.